The entry below gives a single TCR beta chain sequence along with its context. Its specificity is not known. This sample was taken from a study of T cell responses to AZD1222 COVID-19 vaccine. Study observations and caveats: Most donors were white British and more were female, and clonal diversity was possibly underestimated. Two doses of AZD1222 preceded a rise in Spike-specific TCR breadth and depth.

TCRdb's copy holds only in-frame clones and misses some; the assay was immunoSEQ multiplex PCR. This sample has 250,000 to 300,000 clones, with almost 95% found just once. Trimming cost V 5 bases and J 1 base, with 9 bases left between them. This CDR3 is 13 amino acids long. From germline, CDR1 is SGHNT and CDR2 YYREEE (reference sequence). The sequence was obtained from an adult who received the AZD1222 COVID-19 vaccine. The chain recombines TRBV5-4 with TRBJ1-1; weak D call: TRBD1 (5 bases). This sample comprised peripheral blood, obtained 28 days after the second AZD1222 dose. CDR3 nucleotides: TGTGCCAGCAGGGACAATCCGAACACTGAAGCTTTCTTT. Translated, it gives CASRDNPNTEAFF.